A selection of T cell receptor beta chains follows, all from one sample in a study of response to subunit inactivated influenza vaccine. TCRdb reprocessed the RT-PCR reads with MiXCR, giving one entry per CDR3 protein. The sample has over 800,000 distinct CDR3 sequences, 20% to 25% seen once. This sample comprised PBMCs from blood, obtained 4 to 6 days after vaccination. These receptors were obtained from a man in his fifties who received an inactivated influenza vaccine. Each CDR3 is given with its conserved first and last residue. The order of the fields is clone size, V gene, D gene, J gene, CDR3 protein, CDR3 DNA. The D gene is left open where the match is weak. Clone size is given for some rows only: seen once, a few or many times, or a class if the clone is expanded.

clone_size: few; v_call: TRBV5-1; d_call: .; j_call: TRBJ2-3; cdr3_aa: CASSAFGSSSTDTQYF; cdr3_nt: TGCGCCAGCAGCGCTTTCGGGAGCTCTAGCACAGATACGCAGTATTTT
clone_size: few; v_call: TRBV7-9; d_call: .; j_call: TRBJ2-3; cdr3_aa: CASSPLQGRTDTQYF; cdr3_nt: TGTGCCAGCAGCCCATTGCAGGGACGGACAGATACGCAGTATTTT
clone_size: .; v_call: TRBV7-2; d_call: TRBD2; j_call: TRBJ2-5; cdr3_aa: CASSLVGGALETQYF; cdr3_nt: TGTGCCAGCAGCTTAGTCGGGGGGGCCCTTGAGACCCAGTACTTC
clone_size: few; v_call: TRBV20-1; d_call: TRBD1; j_call: TRBJ1-2; cdr3_aa: CSAGGQANYGYTF; cdr3_nt: TGCAGTGCGGGAGGACAGGCTAACTATGGCTACACCTTC
clone_size: many; v_call: TRBV7-2; d_call: .; j_call: TRBJ2-7; cdr3_aa: CASSLGPAFYEQYF; cdr3_nt: TGTGCCAGCAGCCTGGGACCAGCCTTCTACGAGCAGTACTTC
clone_size: few; v_call: TRBV4-2; d_call: TRBD2; j_call: TRBJ2-1; cdr3_aa: CASSQGFLAGSGRYNEQFF; cdr3_nt: TGTGCCAGCAGCCAAGGATTCCTAGCGGGATCGGGAAGGTACAATGAGCAGTTCTTC
clone_size: few; v_call: TRBV29-1; d_call: TRBD2; j_call: TRBJ2-1; cdr3_aa: CSVAVRTSGVSEQFF; cdr3_nt: TGCAGCGTTGCAGTGCGGACTAGCGGAGTGAGTGAGCAGTTCTTC
clone_size: few; v_call: TRBV7-2; d_call: TRBD2; j_call: TRBJ2-7; cdr3_aa: CASSSSGGRYEQYF; cdr3_nt: TGTGCCAGCAGCTCTTCCGGCGGGAGGTACGAGCAGTACTTC
clone_size: many; v_call: TRBV20-1; d_call: .; j_call: TRBJ2-7; cdr3_aa: CSASRQDSYEQYF; cdr3_nt: TGCAGTGCCAGCCGGCAGGACTCCTACGAGCAGTACTTC
clone_size: .; v_call: TRBV20-1; d_call: .; j_call: TRBJ1-4; cdr3_aa: CSARKTIREKLFF; cdr3_nt: TGCAGTGCTAGAAAGACTATACGGGAAAAACTGTTTTTT
clone_size: .; v_call: TRBV29-1; d_call: .; j_call: TRBJ2-3; cdr3_aa: CSVRGRIPSTDTQYF; cdr3_nt: TGCAGCGTTCGAGGGCGGATCCCTAGCACAGATACGCAGTATTTT
clone_size: .; v_call: TRBV12-3/TRBV12-4; d_call: .; j_call: TRBJ1-6; cdr3_aa: CASSNRDSPLHF; cdr3_nt: TGTGCCAGCAGCAACAGGGACTCACCCCTCCACTTT
clone_size: .; v_call: TRBV7-8; d_call: .; j_call: TRBJ1-5; cdr3_aa: CASSPSFRGGNQPQHF; cdr3_nt: TGTGCCAGCAGCCCAAGCTTCAGGGGCGGCAATCAGCCCCAGCATTTT
clone_size: .; v_call: TRBV27; d_call: TRBD2; j_call: TRBJ2-3; cdr3_aa: CASRRSRGADTQYF; cdr3_nt: TGTGCCAGCAGACGATCGCGGGGGGCAGATACGCAGTATTTT
clone_size: .; v_call: TRBV3-1; d_call: TRBD2; j_call: TRBJ2-7; cdr3_aa: CASSWTSGGREQYF; cdr3_nt: TGTGCCAGCAGCTGGACTAGCGGGGGGAGAGAGCAGTACTTC
clone_size: few; v_call: TRBV12-3/TRBV12-4; d_call: .; j_call: TRBJ2-1; cdr3_aa: CATHSYNEQFF; cdr3_nt: TGTGCCACCCATTCTTACAATGAGCAGTTCTTC
clone_size: many; v_call: TRBV7-8; d_call: .; j_call: TRBJ1-2; cdr3_aa: CASSLGSGANYGYTF; cdr3_nt: TGTGCCAGCAGCTTAGGGTCTGGGGCTAACTATGGCTACACCTTC
clone_size: .; v_call: TRBV11-1; d_call: .; j_call: TRBJ2-2; cdr3_aa: CASSRTFGDNTGELFF; cdr3_nt: TGTGCCAGCAGCCGGACTTTCGGGGACAACACCGGGGAGCTGTTTTTT
clone_size: many; v_call: TRBV5-1; d_call: TRBD2; j_call: TRBJ2-7; cdr3_aa: CASRDSGVSSYEQYF; cdr3_nt: TGCGCCAGCAGGGATAGCGGGGTCAGCTCCTACGAGCAGTACTTC
clone_size: few; v_call: TRBV3-1; d_call: .; j_call: TRBJ2-5; cdr3_aa: CASSQGLRGETQYF; cdr3_nt: TGTGCCAGCAGCCAAGGTCTCCGAGGGGAGACCCAGTACTTC
clone_size: .; v_call: TRBV12-3/TRBV12-4; d_call: .; j_call: TRBJ2-1; cdr3_aa: CASSRTDEQFF; cdr3_nt: TGTGCCAGCAGTAGAACGGATGAGCAGTTCTTC
clone_size: few; v_call: TRBV28; d_call: TRBD1; j_call: TRBJ2-1; cdr3_aa: CASSSRQGLPYNEQFF; cdr3_nt: TGTGCCAGCAGTTCTCGACAGGGCTTGCCCTACAATGAGCAGTTCTTC
clone_size: .; v_call: TRBV3-1; d_call: .; j_call: TRBJ2-1; cdr3_aa: CASSHRVYNEQFF; cdr3_nt: TGTGCCAGCAGCCATCGGGTTTACAATGAGCAGTTCTTC
clone_size: .; v_call: TRBV5-1; d_call: .; j_call: TRBJ2-1; cdr3_aa: CASSSDRSNEQFF; cdr3_nt: TGCGCCAGCAGCTCCGACAGGTCCAATGAGCAGTTCTTC
clone_size: few; v_call: TRBV10-3; d_call: .; j_call: TRBJ2-7; cdr3_aa: CAISEGRVTDLSRYEQYF; cdr3_nt: TGTGCCATCAGTGAGGGCAGGGTAACGGACCTCTCCCGCTACGAGCAGTACTTC
clone_size: few; v_call: TRBV27; d_call: TRBD2; j_call: TRBJ2-7; cdr3_aa: CATAVASGGYEQYF; cdr3_nt: TGTGCCACTGCGGTGGCTAGCGGGGGCTACGAGCAGTACTTC
clone_size: few; v_call: TRBV5-6; d_call: TRBD2; j_call: TRBJ2-7; cdr3_aa: CASSLALAEFYEQYF; cdr3_nt: TGTGCCAGCAGCTTGGCTCTAGCGGAATTCTACGAGCAGTACTTC
clone_size: few; v_call: TRBV20-1; d_call: .; j_call: TRBJ1-2; cdr3_aa: CSASKGKNGYTF; cdr3_nt: TGCAGTGCTAGTAAGGGGAAAAATGGCTACACCTTC
clone_size: few; v_call: TRBV24-1; d_call: TRBD1; j_call: TRBJ1-2; cdr3_aa: CATSDPAQGVGRGYTF; cdr3_nt: TGTGCCACCAGTGATCCTGCCCAGGGGGTCGGAAGAGGCTACACCTTC
clone_size: few; v_call: TRBV6-2/TRBV6-3; d_call: TRBD1; j_call: TRBJ2-3; cdr3_aa: CASSPGQGHGDTQYF; cdr3_nt: TGTGCCAGCAGTCCTGGACAGGGCCACGGGGATACGCAGTATTTT
clone_size: few; v_call: TRBV20-1; d_call: .; j_call: TRBJ2-6; cdr3_aa: CSASKGAGANVLTF; cdr3_nt: TGCAGTGCTAGTAAGGGAGCGGGGGCCAACGTCCTGACTTTC
clone_size: few; v_call: TRBV20-1; d_call: .; j_call: TRBJ1-6; cdr3_aa: CSARRDNSPLHF; cdr3_nt: TGCAGTGCTAGAAGGGATAATTCACCCCTCCACTTT
clone_size: few; v_call: TRBV3-1; d_call: TRBD1; j_call: TRBJ2-7; cdr3_aa: CASGQTTGVYEQYF; cdr3_nt: TGTGCCAGCGGCCAAACCACAGGGGTCTACGAGCAGTACTTC
clone_size: many; v_call: TRBV20-1; d_call: TRBD2; j_call: TRBJ2-1; cdr3_aa: CSARDLAGVGDEQFF; cdr3_nt: TGCAGTGCTAGAGATCTAGCGGGGGTGGGCGATGAGCAGTTCTTC
clone_size: few; v_call: TRBV7-2; d_call: .; j_call: TRBJ2-5; cdr3_aa: CASSDRQIQETQYF; cdr3_nt: TGTGCCAGCAGCGACAGACAGATCCAAGAGACCCAGTACTTC
clone_size: .; v_call: TRBV3-1; d_call: .; j_call: TRBJ2-2; cdr3_aa: CASSQDNRDTGELFF; cdr3_nt: TGTGCCAGCAGCCAAGACAACAGGGACACCGGGGAGCTGTTTTTT
clone_size: .; v_call: TRBV12-3/TRBV12-4; d_call: TRBD2; j_call: TRBJ2-5; cdr3_aa: CASSPPGLAGPGTQYF; cdr3_nt: TGTGCCAGCAGTCCACCGGGACTAGCGGGACCGGGGACCCAGTACTTC
clone_size: few; v_call: TRBV28; d_call: TRBD1; j_call: TRBJ2-1; cdr3_aa: CASSQTGAYNEQFF; cdr3_nt: TGTGCCAGCAGCCAGACAGGGGCGTACAATGAGCAGTTCTTC
clone_size: .; v_call: TRBV12-3/TRBV12-4; d_call: TRBD2; j_call: TRBJ2-1; cdr3_aa: CASSPPNGLAGLDEQFF; cdr3_nt: TGTGCCAGCAGCCCCCCTAACGGACTAGCGGGTCTGGATGAGCAGTTCTTC
clone_size: few; v_call: TRBV7-2; d_call: .; j_call: TRBJ2-3; cdr3_aa: CASSPMWGFVADTQYF; cdr3_nt: TGTGCCAGCAGCCCTATGTGGGGGTTTGTAGCAGATACGCAGTATTTT
clone_size: .; v_call: TRBV20-1; d_call: .; j_call: TRBJ1-2; cdr3_aa: CSAVPGKYGYTF; cdr3_nt: TGCAGTGCGGTTCCTGGCAAGTATGGCTACACCTTC
clone_size: few; v_call: TRBV6-1; d_call: .; j_call: TRBJ2-1; cdr3_aa: CASRKPGLKNEQFF; cdr3_nt: TGTGCCAGCAGAAAACCGGGACTCAAGAATGAGCAGTTCTTC
clone_size: few; v_call: TRBV29-1; d_call: .; j_call: TRBJ2-1; cdr3_aa: CSVEGPGPNSLNEQFF; cdr3_nt: TGCAGCGTTGAAGGCCCGGGACCGAATTCCCTAAATGAGCAGTTCTTC
clone_size: .; v_call: TRBV2; d_call: .; j_call: TRBJ2-3; cdr3_aa: CASSEERAPTDTQYF; cdr3_nt: TGTGCCAGCAGTGAAGAGCGGGCGCCCACAGATACGCAGTATTTT
clone_size: .; v_call: TRBV4-3; d_call: .; j_call: TRBJ2-7; cdr3_aa: CASSLQRTNSYEQYF; cdr3_nt: TGCGCCAGCAGCCTTCAAAGGACAAATTCCTACGAGCAGTACTTC
clone_size: few; v_call: TRBV7-8; d_call: .; j_call: TRBJ1-2; cdr3_aa: CASSSRWSYGYTF; cdr3_nt: TGTGCCAGCAGCTCCAGGTGGTCCTATGGCTACACCTTC